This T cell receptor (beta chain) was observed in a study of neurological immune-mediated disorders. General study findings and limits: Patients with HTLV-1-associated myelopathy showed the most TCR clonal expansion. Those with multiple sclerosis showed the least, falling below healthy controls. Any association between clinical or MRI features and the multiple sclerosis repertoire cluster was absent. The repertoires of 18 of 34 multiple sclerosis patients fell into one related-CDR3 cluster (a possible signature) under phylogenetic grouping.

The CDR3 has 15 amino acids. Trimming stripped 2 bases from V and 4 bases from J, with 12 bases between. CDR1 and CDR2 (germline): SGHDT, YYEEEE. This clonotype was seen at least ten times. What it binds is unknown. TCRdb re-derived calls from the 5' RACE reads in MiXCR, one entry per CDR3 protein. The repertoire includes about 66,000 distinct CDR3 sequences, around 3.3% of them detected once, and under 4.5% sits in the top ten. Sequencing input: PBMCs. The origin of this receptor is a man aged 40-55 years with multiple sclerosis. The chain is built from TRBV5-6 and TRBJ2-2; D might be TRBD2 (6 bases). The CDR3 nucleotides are TGTGCCAGCAGCTTTGGGGGGTGCGTCACCGGGGAGCTGTTTTTT. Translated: CASSFGGCVTGELFF.